A single sample is the source of the 32 T cell receptor beta chains below, sequenced in a study of beta chain features in type 1 diabetes. Study-wide findings and caveats: Across all four CD4+ subsets, people with type 1 diabetes showed modestly shorter TCRB CDR3s.

For these receptors, no antigen is known. The sequenced template was cDNA made from the entire isolated RNA. Produced via immunoSEQ multiplex PCR; TCRdb's table is partial and in-frame only. The table has under 850,000 clones, about an eighth seen once. Sequencing input: naive CD4+ T cells from blood. These receptors were obtained from a man aged 18 to 30 with type 1 diabetes.

Only a few counts were recorded for this clone. This chain joins TRBV7-9 and TRBJ1-1; 7 bases align to TRBD1. Trimming cost V 5 bases and J 8 bases; bases outside gene matches: 11. Germline loops: CDR1 SEHNR, CDR2 FQNEAQ (reference sequence). The CDR3 is made up of 14 amino acids. Here the CDR3 reads CASSPPGQFVEAFF. Written as DNA, the CDR3 is TGTGCCAGCAGCCCACCGGGACAGTTCGTAGAAGCTTTCTTT.

The rearrangement uses TRBV29-1 and TRBJ1-2, with a tentative D call TRBD1 (5 bases). Trimming shortened V by 7 bases and J by 7 bases, and 16 bases separated the two germline ends. Germline V gene lookup returns CDR1 SQVTM and CDR2 ANQGSEA. CDR3 size: 12 residues. CDR3 protein: CSAEGRASGYTF. In DNA form, the CDR3 reads TGCAGCGCCGAAGGCAGGGCGAGTGGCTACACCTTC. Drawing the rest from reference TRBV29-1 and TRBJ1-2, the complete variable domain is SAVISQKPSRDICQRGTSLTIQCQVDSQVTMMFWYRQQPGQSLTLIATANQGSEATYESGFVIDKFPISRPNLTFSTLTVSNMSPEDSSIYLCSAEGRASGYTFGSGTRLTVV.

This clone was counted only a few times. The chain has TRBV25-1 and TRBJ2-3; tentative D call: TRBD1 (5 bases). The CDR3 contains 15 residues. Trimming took 4 bases from V and 1 from J, leaving 12 bases between them. Germline V gives CDR1 MGHDK, CDR2 SYGVNS. CDR3 nucleotides: TGTGCCAGCAGTGGGTCCTTGACAGGCACAGATACGCAGTATTTT. This encodes CASSGSLTGTDTQYF.

The chain links TRBV30 to TRBJ2-7; D might be TRBD1 or TRBD2, each matching 5 bases. V gave up 8 bases and J gave up 3 bases, with 14 bases separating them. CDR1 GTSNPN and CDR2 SVGIG come from the germline V gene (reference sequence). This CDR3 has 12 amino acids. The CDR3 reads CAGRGGYYEQYF. CDR3 nucleotides: TGTGCCGGTCGGGGCGGATACTACGAGCAGTACTTC.

This clone showed up just a few times. The rearrangement links TRBV28 to TRBJ1-4; possibly TRBD1 for D (6 bases). The ends were cut back, 6 bases at V and 8 bases at J, with 10 bases in the middle. The germline V gene has CDR1 MDHEN and CDR2 SYDVKM. This CDR3 is built from 12 residues. The CDR3 protein is CASRSGVEKLFF. The CDR3 DNA reads TGTGCCAGCAGATCAGGGGTGGAAAAACTGTTTTTT.

This clone was detected only a few times. The V call is TRBV9, the J call TRBJ1-2; D ambiguous. This CDR3 contains 15 residues. Germline values: CDR1 SGDLS, CDR2 YYNGEE. Deletions cut 0 bases from V and 0 bases from J, with 9 bases between. As DNA, the CDR3 is TGTGCCAGCAGCGTAGAGGCAGGAGCTAACTATGGCTACACCTTC. Protein sequence: CASSVEAGANYGYTF.

This clone was picked up a small number of times. The chain has TRBV7-2 and TRBJ2-7, with a weak D call TRBD2 (6 bases). Germline V gene data show CDR1 as SGHTA and CDR2 as FQGNSA. V was trimmed by 5 bases and J by 0 bases, leaving 14 bases between them. The CDR3 runs to 15 residues. DNA for the CDR3: TGTGCCAGCAGCCCCATGGCGGGAAGCTCCTACGAGCAGTACTTC. Its protein is CASSPMAGSSYEQYF. The variable domain in full, with the rest retrieved from reference TRBV7-2 and TRBJ2-7, is GAGVSQSPSNKVTEKGKDVELRCDPISGHTALYWYRQSLGQGLEFLIYFQGNSAPDKSGLPSDRFSAERTGGSVSTLTIQRTQQEDSAVYLCASSPMAGSSYEQYFGPGTRLTVT.

The chain has TRBV28 and TRBJ2-1, with D hard to call. Trimming shortened V by 1 base and J by 0 bases, and 10 bases separated the two germline ends. Germline V gene lookup returns CDR1 MDHEN and CDR2 SYDVKM. CDR3 length: 16 residues. The CDR3 loop reads CASSLFGVFSYNEQFF. The CDR3 DNA reads TGTGCCAGCAGTTTATTTGGGGTCTTCTCCTACAATGAGCAGTTCTTC.

This rearrangement joins TRBV13 to TRBJ1-2, with D possibly matching TRBD1 (5 bases). Per the germline V gene, CDR1 is PRHDT and CDR2 is FYEKMQ (reference sequence). The CDR3 covers 14 residues. Trimming left V 5 bases short and J 6 bases short, with 16 bases between. Here the CDR3 DNA reads TGTGCCAGCAGCCCCGCCCCCGGGACGGATGGCTACACCTTC. Amino acid sequence: CASSPAPGTDGYTF.

This chain connects TRBV29-1 to TRBJ2-3, with unresolved D. The V end was cut by 6 bases, the J end by 0 bases, with 10 bases between. The CDR3 length is 13 residues. Germline-derived CDR1 and CDR2 are SQVTM and ANQGSEA. The DNA for the CDR3 is TGCAGCGTGCCGGTCCACAGCACAGATACGCAGTATTTT. It yields the protein CSVPVHSTDTQYF.

The sample holds a few counts of this clone. The J gene is TRBJ2-3, the V gene TRBV10-3; TRBD1 might be the D (6 bases). Germline lookup yields CDR1 ENHRY and CDR2 SYGVKD. Trimming cost V 0 bases and J 4 bases, with 14 bases left between them. This CDR3 has 16 residues. The CDR3 bases are TGTGCCATCAGTGAGTCGGCAGGGGCGCTTCCAGATACGCAGTATTTT. It encodes CAISESAGALPDTQYF.

This clone has just a few counts. The rearrangement joins TRBV19 to TRBJ2-2; D may be TRBD2 (5 bases). Between the trimmed V and J ends, which lost 5 bases and 1 base, there was a span of 8 bases. CDR1 is LNHDA, CDR2 SQIVND, per germline (reference sequence). CDR3 length: 14 amino acids. The CDR3 DNA is TGTGCCAGTAGTTCTGGAGGGAACACCGGGGAGCTGTTTTTT. It translates to CASSSGGNTGELFF.

The rearrangement joins TRBV28 to TRBJ2-2; 8 bases align to TRBD2. The CDR3 is made up of 16 amino acids. Unmatched junction bases numbered 7, after V lost 2 bases and J lost 5 bases. CDR1 is MDHEN, CDR2 SYDVKM, per germline. The CDR3 region is CASSLLGGGRTGELFF. The DNA of the CDR3 is TGTGCCAGCAGTTTACTTGGGGGCGGGAGGACCGGGGAGCTGTTTTTT.

This clone has just a few counts. Written as DNA, the CDR3 is TGTGCCAGCAGCCAAGATCGGGGCGGGGAGCTGTTTTTT. Residues: CASSQDRGGELFF. The chain has TRBV4-2 and TRBJ2-2; D perhaps matches TRBD2 (5 bases). Germline loops: CDR1 LGHNA, CDR2 YNFKEQ. CDR3 size: 13 residues. V was pared by 0 bases and J by 7 bases, with 6 bases between.

The chain joins TRBV18 to TRBJ1-6, with D possibly being TRBD1 (5 bases). V lost 1 base to trimming and J lost 9 bases, with 16 bases between them. Germline CDR1 and CDR2: KGHSH and LQKENI. This CDR3 spans 16 amino acids. CDR3 sequence reads: CASSPRPRDGVSPLHF. The CDR3 bases are TGTGCCAGCTCACCACGGCCGAGGGACGGAGTTTCACCCCTCCACTTT. The full variable domain, with the rest looked up from reference TRBV18 and TRBJ1-6, is NAGVMQNPRHLVRRRGQEARLRCSPMKGHSHVYWYRQLPEEGLKFMVYLQKENIIDESGMPKERFSAEFPKEGPSILRIQQVVRGDSAAYFCASSPRPRDGVSPLHFGNGTRLTVT.

DNA of the CDR3: TGTGCCAGCAGTCAACAGGGGCGGACTGAAGCTTTCTTT. It encodes CASSQQGRTEAFF. The V call is TRBV28, the J call TRBJ1-1; 7 nucleotides match TRBD1. Looked up from germline, CDR1 is MDHEN and CDR2 is SYDVKM. Germline trimming cut 5 bases from V and 5 bases from J; bases unmatched to any gene: 5. CDR3 size: 13 residues.

In this sample, this clone turned up a few times. The V and J genes are TRBV13 and TRBJ2-5; D might be TRBD1 (6 bases). The germline gives CDR1 PRHDT, CDR2 FYEKMQ (reference sequence). This CDR3 comprises 19 residues. Trimming cost V 1 base and J 4 bases, with 25 bases left between them. The CDR3 region has the DNA TGTGCCAGCAGCTTAGTCTGGGACAATCCCCCGGACCTAGGAGAGACCCAGTACTTC. Its translation is CASSLVWDNPPDLGETQYF.

The chain is built from TRBV28 and TRBJ2-1, with TRBD2 as a possible D gene (5 bases). V shed 6 bases and J shed 7 bases, with 13 bases lying between them. The CDR3 consists of 13 residues. Germline V gene sequence: CDR1 MDHEN, CDR2 SYDVKM. The CDR3 here is CASRPTGKNEQFF. CDR3 sequence (DNA): TGTGCCAGCAGGCCGACCGGGAAGAATGAGCAGTTCTTC.

This clone was detected only a few times. The chain has TRBV7-9 and TRBJ2-5; 10 bases map to TRBD2. Trimming cost V 1 base and J 5 bases; bases outside gene matches: 10. Germline assignment: CDR1 SEHNR and CDR2 FQNEAQ (reference sequence). The CDR3 has 17 amino acids. CDR3 in amino acids: CASSLDERGGLVETQYF. In DNA form, the CDR3 reads TGTGCCAGCAGCTTAGACGAGCGGGGGGGCCTCGTGGAGACCCAGTACTTC.

This clone was observed a few times. The chain is built from TRBV14 and TRBJ2-1; a weak D match, TRBD2 (5 bases). Germline values: CDR1 SGHDN, CDR2 FVKESK. The CDR3 runs 12 residues. V dropped 8 bases and J dropped 8 bases, with 13 bases sitting between them. The CDR3 nucleotides are TGTGCCAGCTCGGAAGCGGTATATGAGCAGTTCTTC. Translating gives CASSEAVYEQFF.

This clone showed up just a few times. The chain couples TRBV4-1 to TRBJ1-6; 10 nucleotides align to TRBD1. The CDR3 covers 12 residues. The V gene end was trimmed by 9 bases and the J gene end by 9 bases; junction bases not matched to a gene: 2. Germline values: CDR1 MGHRA, CDR2 YSYEKL. The CDR3 loop reads CARGTGVSPLHF. The DNA for the CDR3 is TGCGCCAGGGGGACAGGGGTTTCACCCCTCCACTTT.

This clone has a handful of counts. V and J are TRBV5-1 and TRBJ2-7; D call uncertain. The CDR3 is 16 amino acids. Looked up from germline, CDR1 is SGHRS and CDR2 is YFSETQ. Trimming pared 0 bases from V and 3 bases from J, leaving 16 bases between. This chain's CDR3 is CASSLGGMGQSYEQYF. As DNA, the CDR3 is TGCGCCAGCAGCTTGGGAGGTATGGGCCAGAGCTACGAGCAGTACTTC.

The chain uses TRBV28 and TRBJ2-7; D may match TRBD1 or TRBD2 (5 bases each). This CDR3 has 14 residues. V dropped 2 bases and J dropped 3 bases, with 11 bases sitting between them. In germline, CDR1 is MDHEN, CDR2 SYDVKM. The CDR3 here is CASSLEGLIYEQYF. The DNA of the CDR3 is TGTGCCAGCAGTTTAGAGGGGTTAATCTACGAGCAGTACTTC. The full variable domain, rest sourced from reference TRBV28 and TRBJ2-7, is DVKVTQSSRYLVKRTGEKVFLECVQDMDHENMFWYRQDPGLGLRLIYFSYDVKMKEKGDIPEGYSVSREKKERFSLILESASTNQTSMYLCASSLEGLIYEQYFGPGTRLTVT.

This clone came up a few times. The chain is built from TRBV27 and TRBJ1-1, with TRBD1 as a possible D gene (6 bases). From germline, CDR1 is MNHEY and CDR2 SMNVEV (reference sequence). The CDR3 totals 14 residues. The ends were cut back, 5 bases at V and 0 bases at J, with 10 bases in the middle. The CDR3 bases are TGTGCCAGCAGTGTGGGACAAATGAACACTGAAGCTTTCTTT. Translating it yields CASSVGQMNTEAFF.

This clone showed up just a few times. This CDR3 reads CASSQLKAGHEQYF. The CDR3 DNA sequence: TGCGCCAGCAGTCAATTGAAAGCAGGCCACGAGCAGTACTTC. This chain joins TRBV23-1 and TRBJ2-7, with D hard to call. TRBV23-1 is designated an ORF whose function remains uncertain. CDR3 length: 14 residues. V gave up 1 base and J gave up 5 bases, with 12 bases separating them.

The chain links TRBV30 to TRBJ1-4; TRBD1 is a possible D gene (5 bases). Germline V gene lookup returns CDR1 GTSNPN and CDR2 SVGIG (reference sequence). V dropped 5 bases and J dropped 7 bases, with 14 bases sitting between them. CDR3 length: 13 residues. DNA for the CDR3: TGTGCCTGGCAAGCTCGTGGGGGTGAAAAACTGTTTTTT. This translates into CAWQARGGEKLFF. Combining the CDR3 with reference TRBV30 and TRBJ1-4 gives the whole variable domain SQTIHQWPATLVQPVGSPLSLECTVEGTSNPNLYWYRQAAGRGLQLLFYSVGIGQISSEVPQNLSASRPQDRQFILSSKKLLLSDSGFYLCAWQARGGEKLFFGSGTQLSVL.

The chain joins TRBV6-5 to TRBJ2-7; D not resolved. This CDR3 is built from 11 residues. Germline CDR1 reads MNHEY; CDR2 reads SVGAGI. V was shortened by 2 bases and J by 6 bases, with 5 bases between the two germline ends. The CDR3 DNA is TGTGCCAGCAGTTACATGAGCGAGCAGTACTTC. Protein: CASSYMSEQYF.

Turning to this clone: Other DNA sequences within the sample encode an identical CDR3. The genes are TRBV9 and TRBJ2-3; 7 bases fit TRBD1. This CDR3 spans 15 amino acids. V lost 0 bases, J lost 2 bases, and 3 bases stayed unmatched. Germline V lookup: CDR1 SGDLS, CDR2 YYNGEE. The CDR3 region is CASSVAGQTTDTQYF. CDR3 bases: TGTGCCAGCAGCGTAGCGGGACAGACCACAGATACGCAGTATTTT.

This clone has just a few counts. Other DNA sequences in this specimen translate into the identical CDR3. The chain employs TRBV10-3 and TRBJ1-5; no clear D. Germline-derived CDR1 and CDR2 are ENHRY and SYGVKD. V dropped 2 bases and J dropped 6 bases, with 5 bases sitting between them. This CDR3 has 12 residues. CDR3 loop: CAISEGAQPQHF. The CDR3 coding sequence is TGTGCCATCAGTGAGGGAGCTCAGCCCCAGCATTTT.

The genes are TRBV7-9 and TRBJ1-5, with D maybe TRBD1 (5 bases). Trimming stripped 6 bases from V and 4 bases from J, with 10 bases between. CDR3 length: 13 amino acids. The V gene's germline CDR1 is SEHNR and CDR2 FQNEAQ (reference sequence). CDR3 loop: CASSGTFNQPQHF. The CDR3, as DNA: TGTGCCAGCAGTGGGACTTTTAATCAGCCCCAGCATTTT. Full variable domain (missing parts from reference TRBV7-9 and TRBJ1-5): DTGVSQNPRHKITKRGQNVTFRCDPISEHNRLYWYRQTLGQGPEFLTYFQNEAQLEKSRLLSDRFSAERPKGSFSTLEIQRTEQGDSAMYLCASSGTFNQPQHFGDGTRLSIL.

The CDR3 DNA sequence: TGCAGCGTTAGTCCTAGCGGGTACGAGCAGTACTTC. This sequence encodes CSVSPSGYEQYF. The rearrangement links TRBV29-1 to TRBJ2-7; 8 bases match TRBD2. The CDR3 consists of 12 residues. Germline loops: CDR1 SQVTM, CDR2 ANQGSEA. Unmatched junction bases numbered 4, after V lost 5 bases and J lost 4 bases.

This clone showed up just a few times. The rearrangement joins TRBV5-6 to TRBJ2-7; 10 nucleotides align to TRBD1. This CDR3 region has 15 residues. J gave up 2 bases and V 5 bases, and 7 bases lay outside the gene matches. The germline gives CDR1 SGHDT, CDR2 YYEEEE. The CDR3 DNA sequence: TGTGCCAGCAGGGATCGGGGACAGGGGACCTACGAGCAGTACTTC. As protein: CASRDRGQGTYEQYF.